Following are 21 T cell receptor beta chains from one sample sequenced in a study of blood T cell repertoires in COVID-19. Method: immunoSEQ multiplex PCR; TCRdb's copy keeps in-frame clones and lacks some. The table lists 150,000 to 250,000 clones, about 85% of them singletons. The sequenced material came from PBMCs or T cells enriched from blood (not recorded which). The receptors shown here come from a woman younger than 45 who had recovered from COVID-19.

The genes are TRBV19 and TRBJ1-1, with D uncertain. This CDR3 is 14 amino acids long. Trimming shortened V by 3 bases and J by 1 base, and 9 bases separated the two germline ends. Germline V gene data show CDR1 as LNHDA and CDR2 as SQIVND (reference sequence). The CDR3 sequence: CASSIFASNTEAFF. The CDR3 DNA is TGTGCCAGTAGTATCTTCGCGTCGAACACTGAAGCTTTCTTT.

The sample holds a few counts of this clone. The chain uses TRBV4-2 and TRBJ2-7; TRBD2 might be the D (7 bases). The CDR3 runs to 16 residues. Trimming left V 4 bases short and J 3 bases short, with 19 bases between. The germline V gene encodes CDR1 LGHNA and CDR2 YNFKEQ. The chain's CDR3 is CASSPGGGGRYYEQYF. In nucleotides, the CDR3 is TGTGCCAGCAGCCCTGGAGGGGGGGGGCGATACTACGAGCAGTACTTC.

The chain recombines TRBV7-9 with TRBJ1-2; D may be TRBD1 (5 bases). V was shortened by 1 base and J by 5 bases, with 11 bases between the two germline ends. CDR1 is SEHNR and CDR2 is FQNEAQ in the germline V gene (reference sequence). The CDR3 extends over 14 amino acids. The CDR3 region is CASSLVAGQYGYTF. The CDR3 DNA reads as TGTGCCAGCAGCTTAGTCGCAGGGCAATATGGCTACACCTTC.

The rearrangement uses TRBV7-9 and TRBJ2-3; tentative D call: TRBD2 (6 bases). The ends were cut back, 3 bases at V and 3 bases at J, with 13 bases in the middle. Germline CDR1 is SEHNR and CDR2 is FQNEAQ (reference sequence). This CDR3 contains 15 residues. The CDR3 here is CASSFGRGVTDTQYF. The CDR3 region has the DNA TGTGCCAGCAGCTTCGGGCGGGGCGTGACAGATACGCAGTATTTT.

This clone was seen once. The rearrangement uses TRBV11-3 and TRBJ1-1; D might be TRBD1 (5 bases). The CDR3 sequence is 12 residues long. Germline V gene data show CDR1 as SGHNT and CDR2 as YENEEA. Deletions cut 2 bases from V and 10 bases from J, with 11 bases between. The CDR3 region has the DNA TGTGCCAGCAGCTTATCGGACGGGGGAGCTTTCTTT. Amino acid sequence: CASSLSDGGAFF.

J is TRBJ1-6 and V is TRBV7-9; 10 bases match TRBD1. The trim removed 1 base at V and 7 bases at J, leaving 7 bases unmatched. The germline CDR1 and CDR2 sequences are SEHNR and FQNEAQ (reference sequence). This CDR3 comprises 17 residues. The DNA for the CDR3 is TGTGCCAGCAGCTTAGATTTGGGGGACAGGGGAAATTCACCCCTCCACTTT. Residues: CASSLDLGDRGNSPLHF.

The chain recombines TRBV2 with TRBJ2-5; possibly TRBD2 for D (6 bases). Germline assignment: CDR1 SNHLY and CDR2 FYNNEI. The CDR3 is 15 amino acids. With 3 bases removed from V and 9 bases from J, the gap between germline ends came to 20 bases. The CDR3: CASSDGRREEMAQYF. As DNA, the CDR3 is TGTGCCAGCAGTGATGGTCGGAGGGAAGAGATGGCCCAGTACTTC. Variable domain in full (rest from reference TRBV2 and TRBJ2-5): EPEVTQTPSHQVTQMGQEVILRCVPISNHLYFYWYRQILGQKVEFLVSFYNNEISEKSEIFDDQFSVERPDGSNFTLKIRSTKLEDSAMYFCASSDGRREEMAQYFGPGTRLLVL.

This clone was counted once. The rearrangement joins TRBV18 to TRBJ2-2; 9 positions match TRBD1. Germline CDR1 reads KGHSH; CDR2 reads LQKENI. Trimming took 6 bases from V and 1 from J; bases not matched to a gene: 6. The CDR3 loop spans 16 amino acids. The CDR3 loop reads CASSQSGQGNTGELFF. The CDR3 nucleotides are TGTGCCAGCTCCCAATCGGGACAGGGGAACACCGGGGAGCTGTTTTTT.

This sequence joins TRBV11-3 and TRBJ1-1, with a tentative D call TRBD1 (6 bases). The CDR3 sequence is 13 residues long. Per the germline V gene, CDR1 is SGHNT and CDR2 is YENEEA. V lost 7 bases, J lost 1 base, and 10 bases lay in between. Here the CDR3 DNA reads TGTGCCAGCACCAGGGGCAAGAACACTGAAGCTTTCTTT. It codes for CASTRGKNTEAFF.

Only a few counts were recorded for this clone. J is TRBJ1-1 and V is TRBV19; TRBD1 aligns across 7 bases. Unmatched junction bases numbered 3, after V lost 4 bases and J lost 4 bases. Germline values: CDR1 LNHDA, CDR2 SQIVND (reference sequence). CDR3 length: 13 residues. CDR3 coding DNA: TGTGCCAGTAGTAAGGGGGCAGGCACTGAAGCTTTCTTT. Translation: CASSKGAGTEAFF.

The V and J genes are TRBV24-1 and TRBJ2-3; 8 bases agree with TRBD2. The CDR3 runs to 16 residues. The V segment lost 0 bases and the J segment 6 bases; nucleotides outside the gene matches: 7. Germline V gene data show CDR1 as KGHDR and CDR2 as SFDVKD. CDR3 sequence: CATSDLPSGRSDTQYF. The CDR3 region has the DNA TGTGCCACCAGTGATTTGCCCAGCGGGAGATCCGATACGCAGTATTTT.

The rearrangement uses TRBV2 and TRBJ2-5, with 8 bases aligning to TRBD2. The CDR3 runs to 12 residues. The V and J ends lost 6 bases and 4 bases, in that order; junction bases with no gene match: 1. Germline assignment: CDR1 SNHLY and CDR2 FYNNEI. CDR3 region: CASRLAGETQYF. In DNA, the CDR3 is TGTGCCAGCAGGCTAGCGGGAGAGACCCAGTACTTC.

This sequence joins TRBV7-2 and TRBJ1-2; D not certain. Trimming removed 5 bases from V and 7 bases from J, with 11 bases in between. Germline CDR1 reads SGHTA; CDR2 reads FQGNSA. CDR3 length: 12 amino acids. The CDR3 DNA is TGTGCCAGCAGCGGGAGACATTCTGGCTACACCTTC. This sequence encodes CASSGRHSGYTF.

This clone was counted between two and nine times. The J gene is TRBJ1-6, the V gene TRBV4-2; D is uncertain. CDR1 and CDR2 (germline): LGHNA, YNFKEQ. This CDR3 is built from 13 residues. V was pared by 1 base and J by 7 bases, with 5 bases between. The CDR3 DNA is TGTGCCAGCAGCCAAGCCCCGAATTCACCCCTCCACTTT. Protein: CASSQAPNSPLHF.

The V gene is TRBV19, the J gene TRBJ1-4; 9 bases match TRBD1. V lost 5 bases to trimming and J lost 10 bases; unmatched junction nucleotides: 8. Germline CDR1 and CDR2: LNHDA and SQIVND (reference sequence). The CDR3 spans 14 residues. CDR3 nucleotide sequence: TGTGCCAGTAGTCGTGGAACAGGGGGCGGAAAACTGTTTTTT. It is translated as CASSRGTGGGKLFF.

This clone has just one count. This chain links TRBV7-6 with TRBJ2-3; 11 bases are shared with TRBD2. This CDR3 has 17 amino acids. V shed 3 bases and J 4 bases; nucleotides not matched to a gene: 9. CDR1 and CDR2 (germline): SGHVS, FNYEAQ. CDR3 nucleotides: TGTGCCAGCAGCTTTGGTAGCGGGAGGGCTTTGGCAGATACGCAGTATTTT. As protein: CASSFGSGRALADTQYF.

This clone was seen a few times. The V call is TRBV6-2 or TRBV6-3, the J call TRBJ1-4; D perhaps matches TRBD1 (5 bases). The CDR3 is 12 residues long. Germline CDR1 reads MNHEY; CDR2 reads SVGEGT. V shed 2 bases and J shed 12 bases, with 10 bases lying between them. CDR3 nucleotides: TGTGCCAGCAGTTACGGACACTGGGAACTGTTTTTT. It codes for CASSYGHWELFF.

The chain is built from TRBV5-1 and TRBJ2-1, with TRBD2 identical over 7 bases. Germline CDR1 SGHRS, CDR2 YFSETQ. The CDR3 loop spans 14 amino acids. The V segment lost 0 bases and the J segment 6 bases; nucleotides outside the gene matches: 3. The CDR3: CASSLVLAANEQFF. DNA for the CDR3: TGCGCCAGCAGCTTGGTCCTAGCGGCCAATGAGCAGTTCTTC.

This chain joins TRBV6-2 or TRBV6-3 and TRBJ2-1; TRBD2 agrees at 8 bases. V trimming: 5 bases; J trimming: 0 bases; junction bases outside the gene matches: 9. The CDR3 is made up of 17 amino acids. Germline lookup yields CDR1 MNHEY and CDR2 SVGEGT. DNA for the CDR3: TGTGCCAGCAGTACAGAGACTAGCGCGAGCTCCTACAATGAGCAGTTCTTC. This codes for CASSTETSASSYNEQFF.

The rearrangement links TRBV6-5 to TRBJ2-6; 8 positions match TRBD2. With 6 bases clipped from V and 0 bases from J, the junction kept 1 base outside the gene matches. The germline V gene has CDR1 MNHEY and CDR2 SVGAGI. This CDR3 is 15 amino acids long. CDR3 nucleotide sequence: TGTGCCAGCAGGGCGGGAGGCTCTGGGGCCAACGTCCTGACTTTC. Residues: CASRAGGSGANVLTF.

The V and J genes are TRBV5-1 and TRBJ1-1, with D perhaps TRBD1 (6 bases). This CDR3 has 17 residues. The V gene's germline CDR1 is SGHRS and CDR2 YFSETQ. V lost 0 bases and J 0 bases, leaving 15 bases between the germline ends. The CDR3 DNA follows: TGCGCCAGCAGCTTGGGGGACACTTACTTCATGAACACTGAAGCTTTCTTT. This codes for CASSLGDTYFMNTEAFF.